This TCR beta chain originates from a study of CD8 T cells in ankylosing spondylitis. Study-level results: For ankylosing spondylitis blood, a TCR beta motif of eight or nine highly homologous variants appeared characteristic.

The sample holds a few counts of this clonotype. No antigen is known for it. TCRdb redid the calling of the 5' RACE reads with MiXCR, one entry per CDR3 protein. The table has about 540,000 distinct CDR3 sequences, roughly an eighth seen once. The CDR3 is 17 residues long. Germline values: CDR1 SGHTA, CDR2 FQGNSA. Trimming removed 4 bases from V and 2 bases from J, with 19 bases in between. The TCR sequence derives from a male donor with ankylosing spondylitis. Material for sequencing was blood, either unsorted or a sorted T cell fraction (not recorded which). The gene calls are TRBV7-2 and TRBJ2-3, with D unresolved. The CDR3 sequence: CASSSRLGSEATDTQYF. The CDR3 DNA reads TGTGCCAGCAGCTCTCGCCTGGGAAGCGAGGCCACAGATACGCAGTATTTT.